This TCR beta chain was identified during a study of post-analysis software for immune sequencing data. Overall study context: The study covered relapsing-remitting, secondary progressive and progressive-relapsing courses of multiple sclerosis. Overall study findings and caveats: TRBV5-6, TRBV5-1 and TRBV20-1 were among four or five TRBV segments more frequent in patients than controls.

TCR beta libraries were prepared from cDNA with unique molecular identifiers. TCRdb processed the PCR reads anew with MiXCR; each CDR3 protein has one entry. Here the sample spans a few hundred thousand distinct CDR3 sequences, approximately 33% being singletons. In the case of this clonotype: Its antigen is as yet unknown.

In germline, CDR1 is MDHEN, CDR2 SYDVKM. J lost 4 bases, V lost 3 bases, and 6 bases had no gene match. CDR3 length: 15 residues. The sequenced sample consisted of blood. V and J are TRBV28 and TRBJ2-7, with TRBD2 matching 10 bases. This TCR derives from a girl aged 5-17 years with multiple sclerosis. This CDR3 is CASSFGLAGVYEQYF. The CDR3 nucleotides read TGTGCCAGCAGTTTTGGGCTAGCGGGGGTTTACGAGCAGTACTTC.